A selection of T cell receptor beta chains follows, all from one sample in a study of blood T cell repertoires in COVID-19. The repertoire was sequenced with immunoSEQ multiplex PCR; TCRdb's copy has only in-frame clones and lacks some. This sample has approximately 70,000 clones; more than 70% occur once, and the top ten carry about 6%. Sequencing was carried out using peripheral blood. These receptors all stem from a woman aged 55-75 years with acute or convalescent COVID-19. The conserved cysteine and the conserved F or W are not part of the CDR3 here. The order of the fields is D gene, V gene, CDR3 protein. A D gene is named only where the DNA matches it firmly.

D: NA
V: TRBV6-6
CDR3: ASSYDRTRSYGYT

D: TRBD1
V: TRBV19
CDR3: ASRPGQGSYEQY

D: NA
V: TRBV11-2
CDR3: ASSSRGQGTEAF

D: TRBD1
V: TRBV10-3
CDR3: AISPPGTGNGYT

D: NA
V: TRBV6-2/TRBV6-3
CDR3: ASSSSLSGPTRAQY

D: TRBD1
V: TRBV19
CDR3: ASSEQGARSQPQH

D: NA
V: TRBV5-1
CDR3: ASSLRGGGGSNTEAF

D: NA
V: TRBV6-6
CDR3: ASSYQAGANVLT

D: NA
V: TRBV9
CDR3: ASSVSHLRDTIY

D: TRBD1
V: TRBV5-1
CDR3: ASSSGTGGYNEQF

D: NA
V: TRBV11-2
CDR3: ASSSFLGRGANTEAF

D: NA
V: TRBV5-1
CDR3: ASHLTGDPREQY

D: TRBD2
V: TRBV6-6
CDR3: ASSGGGRELF

D: TRBD1
V: TRBV29-1
CDR3: SVNTGGGYT

D: NA
V: TRBV30
CDR3: AWSVGLGGIEAF

D: NA
V: TRBV7-2
CDR3: ASSSFVSGDGYT

D: NA
V: TRBV5-5
CDR3: ASSWTPHSGYSGNTIY

D: NA
V: TRBV5-1
CDR3: ASSLGSTEAF

D: TRBD1
V: TRBV5-1
CDR3: ASSRGQGAEAF

D: NA
V: TRBV11-2
CDR3: ASSLEFGGVGETQY

D: TRBD1
V: TRBV5-1
CDR3: ASSFSQGGGGYT

D: TRBD1
V: TRBV18
CDR3: ASSPGQGYGYT

D: NA
V: TRBV6-5
CDR3: ASSSLRTGPDEQY

D: NA
V: TRBV28
CDR3: ASSVRIDTQY

D: NA
V: TRBV13
CDR3: ASSRLGEAYEQY

D: NA
V: TRBV5-5
CDR3: ASSSDPGRHQPQH

D: TRBD1
V: TRBV5-1
CDR3: ASSFTFRDSFSTDTQY

D: NA
V: TRBV6-4
CDR3: ASKGAF

D: NA
V: TRBV3-1/TRBV3-2
CDR3: ASSQDDPGRPYEQY

D: NA
V: TRBV7-8
CDR3: ASSPRTVEKLF

D: TRBD1
V: TRBV5-6
CDR3: ASSVPPGQGSGYT

D: TRBD1
V: TRBV19
CDR3: ASSIGTGSNGYT

D: NA
V: TRBV6-5
CDR3: ASSYRRQDLIPF

D: TRBD2
V: TRBV27
CDR3: ASSLGGLGLAGDNEQF

D: TRBD1
V: TRBV28
CDR3: ASSLPQGSRTDTQY

D: NA
V: TRBV19
CDR3: ASKTGVSTDTQY

D: NA
V: TRBV5-4
CDR3: ASSPLTGAGASTDTQY

D: TRBD1
V: TRBV2
CDR3: ASSMTGDRGNQPQH

D: TRBD2
V: TRBV11-2
CDR3: ASSPLSRERGTTYEQY